This T cell receptor (beta chain) was identified in a study of molecular identifiers for immune sequencing clone quantification. General study points: Spiked Jurkat TCR RNA originating from one cell could reportedly be identified amid roughly 970,000 naive cells. Beyond 20 RNA copies, clones held over 99% of effector molecules, compared with under 1% in naive cells.

Methods described previously, with TCR primers listed, were used for bulk TCR libraries. TCRdb called the PCR reads again in MiXCR, with one record for every CDR3 protein. The table records 88,000 or so distinct CDR3 sequences, around 20% of them present only once. This clonotype was observed at least ten times. The antigen is not known. Trimming stripped 4 bases from V and 0 bases from J, with 10 bases between. The V gene's germline CDR1 is SGHVS and CDR2 FQNEAQ. The CDR3 runs 15 residues. Sorting defined naive CD8 T cells as CD8+CD4-CCR7+CD45RA+. The source of this sequence is a human donor in good health. Some libraries in this study had Jurkat cell RNA spiked in. This rearrangement joins TRBV7-8 to TRBJ1-5; no firm D call. What was sequenced was naive CD8+ T cells from blood, with Jurkat cell RNA spiked in. The sample's subset: FACS-sorted CD8+CD4-CCR7+CD45RA+ naive T cells. Here the CDR3 reads CASSSTRFSNQPQHF. DNA for the CDR3: TGTGCCAGCAGCTCGACACGATTTAGCAATCAGCCCCAGCATTTT.